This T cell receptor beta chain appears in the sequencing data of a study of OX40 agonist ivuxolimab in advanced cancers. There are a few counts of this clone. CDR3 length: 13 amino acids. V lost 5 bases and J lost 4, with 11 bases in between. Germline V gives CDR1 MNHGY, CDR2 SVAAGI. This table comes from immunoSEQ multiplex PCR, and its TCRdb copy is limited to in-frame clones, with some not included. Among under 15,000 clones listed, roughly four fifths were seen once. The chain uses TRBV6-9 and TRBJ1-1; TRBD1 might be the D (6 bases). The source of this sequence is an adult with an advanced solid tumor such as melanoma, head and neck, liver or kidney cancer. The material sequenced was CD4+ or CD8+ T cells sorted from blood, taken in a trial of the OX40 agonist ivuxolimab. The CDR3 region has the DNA TGTGCCAGCAGTAAACAGGGTGTCACTGAAGCTTTCTTT. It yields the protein CASSKQGVTEAFF.